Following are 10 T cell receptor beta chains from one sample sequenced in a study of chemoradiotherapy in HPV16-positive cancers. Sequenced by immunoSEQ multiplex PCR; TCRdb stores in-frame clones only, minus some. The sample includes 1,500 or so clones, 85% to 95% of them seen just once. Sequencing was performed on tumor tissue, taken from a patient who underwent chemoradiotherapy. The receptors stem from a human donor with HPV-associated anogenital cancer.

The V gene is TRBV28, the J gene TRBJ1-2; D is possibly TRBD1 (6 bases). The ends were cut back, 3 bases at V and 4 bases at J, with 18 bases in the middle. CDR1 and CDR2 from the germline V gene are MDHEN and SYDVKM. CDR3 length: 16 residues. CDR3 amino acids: CASSFQTGTTTYGYTF. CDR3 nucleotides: TGTGCCAGCAGTTTTCAAACGGGGACAACAACCTATGGCTACACCTTC.

The CDR3 reads CASVNGRSSYNEQFF. CDR3 DNA: TGTGCCAGCGTCAACGGGCGGAGCTCCTACAATGAGCAGTTCTTC. The V gene is TRBV6-6, the J gene TRBJ2-1, with no clear D. This CDR3 comprises 15 residues. Trimming shortened V by 8 bases and J by 0 bases, and 14 bases separated the two germline ends. Germline V gene data show CDR1 as MNHNY and CDR2 as SVGAGI (reference sequence).

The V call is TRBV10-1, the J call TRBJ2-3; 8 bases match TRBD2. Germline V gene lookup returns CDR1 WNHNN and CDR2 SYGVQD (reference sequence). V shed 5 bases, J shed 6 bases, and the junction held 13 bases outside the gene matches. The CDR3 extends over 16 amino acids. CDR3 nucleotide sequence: TGCGCCAGCAGTCCTTCGGCGGGGGGAGCCCCGGATACGCAGTATTTT. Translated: CASSPSAGGAPDTQYF.

CDR3 DNA: TGTGCCAGCTGCCGAGACGGTCGCTACGAGCAGTACTTC. This encodes CASCRDGRYEQYF. The rearrangement uses TRBV7-2 and TRBJ2-7, with D hard to call. Germline CDR1 is SGHTA and CDR2 is FQGNSA. The V end was cut by 8 bases, the J end by 3 bases, with 14 bases between. This CDR3 spans 13 amino acids. Full variable domain (outside the CDR3, taken from reference TRBV7-2 and TRBJ2-7): GAGVSQSPSNKVTEKGKDVELRCDPISGHTALYWYRQSLGQGLEFLIYFQGNSAPDKSGLPSDRFSAERTGGSVSTLTIQRTQQEDSAVYLCASCRDGRYEQYFGPGTRLTVT.

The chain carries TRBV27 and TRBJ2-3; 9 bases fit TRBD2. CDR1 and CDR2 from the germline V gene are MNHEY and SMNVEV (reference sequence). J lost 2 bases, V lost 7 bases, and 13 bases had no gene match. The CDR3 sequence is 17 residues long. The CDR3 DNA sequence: TGTGCCAGCAAAACCTTTATCCTAGCGGGGTTCACAGATACGCAGTATTTT. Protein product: CASKTFILAGFTDTQYF.

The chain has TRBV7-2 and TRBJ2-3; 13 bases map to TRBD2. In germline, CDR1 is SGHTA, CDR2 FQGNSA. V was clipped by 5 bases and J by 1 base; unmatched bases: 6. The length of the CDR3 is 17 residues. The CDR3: CASSIGTSGEGTDTQYF. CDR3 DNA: TGTGCCAGCAGCATCGGGACTAGCGGGGAGGGCACAGATACGCAGTATTTT.

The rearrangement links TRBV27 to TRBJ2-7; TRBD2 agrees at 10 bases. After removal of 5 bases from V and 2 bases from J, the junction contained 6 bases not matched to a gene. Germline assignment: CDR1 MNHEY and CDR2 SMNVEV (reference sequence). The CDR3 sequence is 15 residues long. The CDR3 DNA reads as TGTGCCAGCAGTACCCTAGCGGGAGTGCCCTACGAGCAGTACTTC. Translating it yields CASSTLAGVPYEQYF.

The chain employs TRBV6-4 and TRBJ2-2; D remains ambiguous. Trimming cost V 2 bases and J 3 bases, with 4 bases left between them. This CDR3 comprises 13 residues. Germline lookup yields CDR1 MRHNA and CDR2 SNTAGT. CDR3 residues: CASSDRDTGELFF. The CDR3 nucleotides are TGTGCCAGCAGTGACAGGGACACCGGGGAGCTGTTTTTT.

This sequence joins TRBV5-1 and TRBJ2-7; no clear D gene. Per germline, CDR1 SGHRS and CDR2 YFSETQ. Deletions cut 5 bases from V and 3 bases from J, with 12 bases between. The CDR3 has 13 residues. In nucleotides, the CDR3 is TGCGCCAGCAGTGGCAGGATGGGCTACGAGCAGTACTTC. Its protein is CASSGRMGYEQYF.

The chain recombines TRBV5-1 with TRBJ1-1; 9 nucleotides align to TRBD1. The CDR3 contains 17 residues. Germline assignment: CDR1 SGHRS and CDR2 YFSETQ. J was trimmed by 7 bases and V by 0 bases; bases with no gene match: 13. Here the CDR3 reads CASSLGIPGQGVVEAFF. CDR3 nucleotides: TGCGCCAGCAGCTTGGGAATACCGGGACAGGGAGTTGTTGAAGCTTTCTTT.